Shown below are 6 T cell receptor beta chains from a single sample sequenced in a study of type 1 and type 2 diabetes patients. The PCR template was genomic DNA. Amplification of the beta chain CDR3 used 30 forward and 13 reverse multiplex primers. MiXCR, applied by TCRdb to the multiplex PCR reads, yields one record per CDR3 protein. The sample contains 250,000 or so distinct CDR3 sequences, more than 45% of which appear only once. The specimen was peripheral blood mononuclear cells (PBMCs). The receptors were gathered from a man in his late teens or twenties with type 2 diabetes.

Here the CDR3 DNA reads TGTGCCAGCAGCCAAGATACAGGCGGCGAGCAGTACTTC. Amino acids: CASSQDTGGEQYF. V usage is TRBV14 and J usage is TRBJ2-7, with TRBD1 as a possible D gene (5 bases). This CDR3 spans 13 amino acids. Germline CDR1 SGHDN, CDR2 FVKESK. Between the trimmed V and J ends, which lost 0 bases and 6 bases, there was a span of 9 bases.

V is TRBV27 and J is TRBJ2-2; no reliable D call. Trimming shortened V by 7 bases and J by 2 bases, and 8 bases separated the two germline ends. The CDR3 is 13 residues long. Germline V lookup: CDR1 MNHEY, CDR2 SMNVEV (reference sequence). The CDR3 loop is CASTPENTGELFF. DNA for the CDR3: TGTGCCAGCACTCCGGAAAACACCGGGGAGCTGTTTTTT.

This clonotype was counted a few times. V usage is TRBV7-8 and J usage is TRBJ2-7, with D possibly being TRBD2 (7 bases). From germline, CDR1 is SGHVS and CDR2 FQNEAQ. The CDR3 consists of 14 residues. V gave up 5 bases and J gave up 2 bases, with 13 bases separating them. CDR3 nucleotide sequence: TGTGCCAGCAGCCGCGAGGGGGGGCCCTACGAGCAGTACTTC. This codes for CASSREGGPYEQYF.

This clonotype appeared many times. The chain has TRBV19 and TRBJ2-7, with D maybe TRBD2 (6 bases). The V end was cut by 3 bases, the J end by 3 bases, with 15 bases between. This CDR3 has 15 residues. CDR1 LNHDA and CDR2 SQIVND come from the germline V gene (reference sequence). The chain's CDR3 is CASSMTVSGVYEQYF. In nucleotides, the CDR3 is TGTGCCAGTAGTATGACGGTTTCGGGGGTCTACGAGCAGTACTTC. The full variable domain, in which reference TRBV19 and TRBJ2-7 provide the parts outside the CDR3, is DGGITQSPKYLFRKEGQNVTLSCEQNLNHDAMYWYRQDPGQGLRLIYYSQIVNDFQKGDIAEGYSVSREKKESFPLTVTSAQKNPTAFYLCASSMTVSGVYEQYFGPGTRLTVT.

The V call is TRBV7-6, the J call TRBJ2-7, with 9 positions matching TRBD1. V gave up 3 bases and J gave up 4 bases; unmatched junction bases: 10. The germline gives CDR1 SGHVS, CDR2 FNYEAQ. The CDR3 sequence is 16 residues long. The CDR3 region is CASSLRPGTGWYEQYF. The CDR3 DNA sequence: TGTGCCAGCAGCTTGCGACCCGGGACAGGGTGGTACGAGCAGTACTTC.

The chain couples TRBV19 to TRBJ1-5, with 7 positions matching TRBD1. The germline V gene has CDR1 LNHDA and CDR2 SQIVND (reference sequence). The length of the CDR3 is 16 residues. V lost 5 bases, J lost 0 bases, and 7 bases stayed unmatched. The CDR3 DNA reads TGTGCCAGTAGTGTGACAGGGACATATAGCAATCAGCCCCAGCATTTT. This codes for CASSVTGTYSNQPQHF.